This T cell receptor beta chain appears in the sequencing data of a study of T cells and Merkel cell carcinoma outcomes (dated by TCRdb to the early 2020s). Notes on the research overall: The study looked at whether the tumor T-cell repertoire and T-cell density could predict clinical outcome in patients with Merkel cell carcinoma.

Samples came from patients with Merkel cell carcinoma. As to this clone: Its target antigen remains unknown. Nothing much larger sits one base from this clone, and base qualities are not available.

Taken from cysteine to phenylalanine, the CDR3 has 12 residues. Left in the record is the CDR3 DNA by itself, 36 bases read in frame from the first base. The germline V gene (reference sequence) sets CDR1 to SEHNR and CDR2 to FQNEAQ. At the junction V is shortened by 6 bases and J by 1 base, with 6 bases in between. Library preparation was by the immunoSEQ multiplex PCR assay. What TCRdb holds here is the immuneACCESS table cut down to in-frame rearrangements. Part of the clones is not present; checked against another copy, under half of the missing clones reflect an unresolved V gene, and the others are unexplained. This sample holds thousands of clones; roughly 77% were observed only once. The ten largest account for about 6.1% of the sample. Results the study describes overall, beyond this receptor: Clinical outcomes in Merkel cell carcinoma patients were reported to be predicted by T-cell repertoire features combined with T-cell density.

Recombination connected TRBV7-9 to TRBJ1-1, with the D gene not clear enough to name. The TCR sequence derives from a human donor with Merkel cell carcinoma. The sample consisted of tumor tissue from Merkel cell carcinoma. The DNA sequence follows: TGTGCCAGCAGTTTGGAGAACACTGAAGCTTTCTTT. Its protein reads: CASSLENTEAFF.